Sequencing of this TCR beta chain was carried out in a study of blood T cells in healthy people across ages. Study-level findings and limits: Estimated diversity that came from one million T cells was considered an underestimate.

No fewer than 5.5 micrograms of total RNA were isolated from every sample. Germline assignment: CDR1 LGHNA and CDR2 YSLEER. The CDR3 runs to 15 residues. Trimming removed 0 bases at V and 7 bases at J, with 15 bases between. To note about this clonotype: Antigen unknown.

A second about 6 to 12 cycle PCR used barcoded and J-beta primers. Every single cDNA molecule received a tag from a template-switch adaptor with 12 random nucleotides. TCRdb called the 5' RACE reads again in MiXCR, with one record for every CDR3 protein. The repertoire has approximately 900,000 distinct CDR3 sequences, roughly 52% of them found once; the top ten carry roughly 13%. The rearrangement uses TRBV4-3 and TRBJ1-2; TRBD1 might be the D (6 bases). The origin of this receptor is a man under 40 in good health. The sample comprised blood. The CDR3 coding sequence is TGCGCCAGCAGCCAAGATTCACCCGGGGGCTCTGGCTACACCTTC. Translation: CASSQDSPGGSGYTF.